This T cell receptor (beta chain) was captured in a study of human T cells and chemical hapten exposure. Study-wide background: Sensitization employed 2% DPC on approximately 2 cm by approximately 2 cm of upper inner arm skin. A patient group, mainly female, showed alopecia areata, totalis or universalis.

The time point denotes: patch test 1, 2 weeks after DPC sensitization. Treatment here: therapeutic diphenylcyclopropenone sensitization with weekly scalp DPC. Ahead of applying each patch test, blood was sampled. The CDR3 length is 13 residues. The germline V gene has CDR1 MGHRA and CDR2 YSYEKL. V was cut by 8 bases and J by 4 bases, with 14 bases left in between. Original processing methods: Sample TCR counts, which ranged from roughly 20,000 to 750,000, had a median of roughly 96,000. TCRdb processed the RACE reads anew with MiXCR; each CDR3 protein has one entry. The V and J calls shown here were made by TCRdb, not taken from the authors' results. This repertoire shows 370,000 or so distinct CDR3 sequences, approximately 5.1% found once; its top ten account for under 2.5%.

The rearrangement joins TRBV4-1 to TRBJ1-1; possibly TRBD1 for D (5 bases). Sequencing used whole blood, obtained in connection with sensitization to the hapten diphenylcyclopropenone (DPC). This TCR came from a woman aged 50 to 60 with alopecia areata. Some clones in this sample may be carry-over from other donors' samples. The CDR3 sequence is CASLNPGITEAFF. The CDR3 bases are TGCGCCAGCCTTAACCCAGGGATCACTGAAGCTTTCTTT.